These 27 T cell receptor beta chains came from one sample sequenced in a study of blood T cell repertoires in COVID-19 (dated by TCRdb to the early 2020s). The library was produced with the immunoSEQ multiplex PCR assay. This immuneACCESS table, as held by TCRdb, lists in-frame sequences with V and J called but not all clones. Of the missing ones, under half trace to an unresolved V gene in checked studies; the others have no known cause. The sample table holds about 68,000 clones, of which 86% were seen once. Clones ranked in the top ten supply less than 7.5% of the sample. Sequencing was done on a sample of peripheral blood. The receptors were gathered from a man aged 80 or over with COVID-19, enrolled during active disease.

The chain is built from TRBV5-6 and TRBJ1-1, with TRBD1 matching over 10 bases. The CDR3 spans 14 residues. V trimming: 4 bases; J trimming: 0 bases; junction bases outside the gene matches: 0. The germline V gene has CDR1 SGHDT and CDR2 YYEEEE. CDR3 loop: CASSDRGLNTEAFF. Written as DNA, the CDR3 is TGTGCCAGCAGCGACAGGGGGCTGAACACTGAAGCTTTCTTT.

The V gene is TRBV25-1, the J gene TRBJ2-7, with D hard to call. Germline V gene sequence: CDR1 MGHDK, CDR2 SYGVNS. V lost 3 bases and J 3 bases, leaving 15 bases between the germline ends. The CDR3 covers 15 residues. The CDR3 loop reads CASSDPQAFDYEQYF. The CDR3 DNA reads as TGTGCCAGCAGTGATCCGCAAGCTTTCGACTACGAGCAGTACTTC.

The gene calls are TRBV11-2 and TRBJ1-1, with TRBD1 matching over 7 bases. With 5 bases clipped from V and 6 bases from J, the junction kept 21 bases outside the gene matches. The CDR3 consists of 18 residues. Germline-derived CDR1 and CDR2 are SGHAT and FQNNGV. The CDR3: CASSPWEQGRIVSAEAFF. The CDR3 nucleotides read TGTGCCAGCAGCCCTTGGGAACAGGGGCGAATTGTATCAGCTGAAGCTTTCTTT. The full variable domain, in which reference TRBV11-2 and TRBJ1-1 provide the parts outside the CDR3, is EAGVAQSPRYKIIEKRQSVAFWCNPISGHATLYWYQQILGQGPKLLIQFQNNGVVDDSQLPKDRFSAERLKGVDSTLKIQPAKLEDSAVYLCASSPWEQGRIVSAEAFFGQGTRLTVV.

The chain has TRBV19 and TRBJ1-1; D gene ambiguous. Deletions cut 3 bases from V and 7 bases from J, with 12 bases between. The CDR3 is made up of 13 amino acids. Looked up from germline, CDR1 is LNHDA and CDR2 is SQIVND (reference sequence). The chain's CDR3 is CASSIRADFEAFF. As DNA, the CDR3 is TGTGCCAGTAGTATTCGAGCTGATTTTGAAGCTTTCTTT.

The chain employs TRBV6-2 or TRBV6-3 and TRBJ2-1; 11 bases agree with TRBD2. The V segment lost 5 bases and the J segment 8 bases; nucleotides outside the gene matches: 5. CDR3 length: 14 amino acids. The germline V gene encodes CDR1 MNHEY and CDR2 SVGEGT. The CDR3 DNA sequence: TGTGCCAGCAGTCACACTAGCGGGGGAGATGAGCAGTTCTTC. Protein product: CASSHTSGGDEQFF.

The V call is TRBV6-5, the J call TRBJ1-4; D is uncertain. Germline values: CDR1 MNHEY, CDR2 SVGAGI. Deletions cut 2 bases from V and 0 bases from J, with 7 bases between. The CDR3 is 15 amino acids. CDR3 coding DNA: TGTGCCAGCAGTTACGAAAGAGCAACTAATGAAAAACTGTTTTTT. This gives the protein CASSYERATNEKLFF.

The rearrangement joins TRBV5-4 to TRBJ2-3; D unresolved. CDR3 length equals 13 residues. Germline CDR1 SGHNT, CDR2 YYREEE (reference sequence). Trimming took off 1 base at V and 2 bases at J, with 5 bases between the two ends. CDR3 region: CASSLTVTDTQYF. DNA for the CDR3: TGTGCCAGCAGCTTGACAGTCACAGATACGCAGTATTTT.

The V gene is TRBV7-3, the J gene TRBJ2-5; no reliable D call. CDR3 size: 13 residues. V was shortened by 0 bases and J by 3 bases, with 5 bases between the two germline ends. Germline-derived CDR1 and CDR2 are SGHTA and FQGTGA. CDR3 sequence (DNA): TGTGCCAGCAGCTTAACGTATAAAGAGACCCAGTACTTC. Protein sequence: CASSLTYKETQYF.

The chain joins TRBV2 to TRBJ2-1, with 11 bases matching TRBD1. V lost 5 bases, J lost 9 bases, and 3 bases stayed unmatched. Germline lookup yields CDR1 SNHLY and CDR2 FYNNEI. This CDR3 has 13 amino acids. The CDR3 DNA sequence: TGTGCCAGCAGTTCCGGGACAGGGGGTGAGCAGTTCTTC. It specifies CASSSGTGGEQFF.

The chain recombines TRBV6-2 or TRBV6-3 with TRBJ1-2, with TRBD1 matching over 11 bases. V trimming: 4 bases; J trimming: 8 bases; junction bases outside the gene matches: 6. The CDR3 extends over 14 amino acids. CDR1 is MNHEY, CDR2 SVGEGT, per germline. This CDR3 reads CASSSGQGAGGYTF. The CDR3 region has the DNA TGTGCCAGCAGTTCCGGACAGGGGGCAGGAGGCTACACCTTC.

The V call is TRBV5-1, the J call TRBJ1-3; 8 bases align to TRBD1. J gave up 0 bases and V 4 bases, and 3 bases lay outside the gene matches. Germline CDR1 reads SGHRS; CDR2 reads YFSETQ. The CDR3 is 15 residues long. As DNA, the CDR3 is TGCGCCAGCAGCGCGGACAGGGTCTCTGGAAACACCATATATTTT. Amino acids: CASSADRVSGNTIYF.

The CDR3 DNA follows: TGTGCCAGCAGCTTGGTTACCCAGGACACCGGGGAGCTGTTTTTT. Protein: CASSLVTQDTGELFF. This sequence joins TRBV5-4 and TRBJ2-2; D not resolved. Germline CDR1 and CDR2: SGHNT and YYREEE (reference sequence). The CDR3 covers 15 residues. Trimming pared 0 bases from V and 3 bases from J, leaving 9 bases between.

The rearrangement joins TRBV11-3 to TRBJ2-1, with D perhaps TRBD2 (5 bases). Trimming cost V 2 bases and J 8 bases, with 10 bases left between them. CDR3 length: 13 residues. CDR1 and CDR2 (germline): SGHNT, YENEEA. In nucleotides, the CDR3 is TGTGCCAGCAGCTTAACTAGATTGGATGAGCAGTTCTTC. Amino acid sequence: CASSLTRLDEQFF.

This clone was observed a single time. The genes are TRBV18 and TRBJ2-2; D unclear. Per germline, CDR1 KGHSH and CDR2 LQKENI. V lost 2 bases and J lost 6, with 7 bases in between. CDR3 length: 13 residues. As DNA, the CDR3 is TGTGCCAGCTCACCATTGGCCTCCGGGGAGCTGTTTTTT. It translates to CASSPLASGELFF.

CDR3 loop: CASSTDRVEGYTF. CDR3 sequence (DNA): TGTGCCAGCTCAACGGACAGGGTAGAGGGCTACACCTTC. This chain links TRBV18 with TRBJ1-2, with TRBD1 identical over 8 bases. The CDR3 is made up of 13 amino acids. In germline, CDR1 is KGHSH, CDR2 LQKENI. V lost 5 bases to trimming and J lost 8 bases; unmatched junction nucleotides: 7.

The CDR3 loop reads CASSMQGQGEAQHF. CDR3 nucleotides: TGTGCCAGTAGTATGCAGGGACAGGGGGAGGCCCAGCATTTT. The genes are TRBV19 and TRBJ1-5; TRBD1 matches 11 bases. V was clipped by 3 bases and J by 11 bases; unmatched bases: 6. CDR1 and CDR2 from the germline V gene are LNHDA and SQIVND (reference sequence). The CDR3 contains 14 residues.

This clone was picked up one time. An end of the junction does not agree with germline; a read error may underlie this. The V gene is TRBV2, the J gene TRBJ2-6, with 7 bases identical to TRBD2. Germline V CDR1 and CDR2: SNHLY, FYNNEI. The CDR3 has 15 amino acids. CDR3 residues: CASSEGGYGDNVLTF. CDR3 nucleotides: TGTGCCAGCAGTGAGGGGGGGTATGGGGACAACGTCCTGACTTTC.

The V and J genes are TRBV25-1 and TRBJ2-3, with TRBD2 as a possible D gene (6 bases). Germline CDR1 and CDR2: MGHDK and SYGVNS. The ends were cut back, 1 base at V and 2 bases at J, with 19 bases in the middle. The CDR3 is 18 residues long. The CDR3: CASSESFGASENTDTQYF. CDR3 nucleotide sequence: TGTGCCAGCAGTGAATCTTTCGGAGCTAGCGAGAACACAGATACGCAGTATTTT.

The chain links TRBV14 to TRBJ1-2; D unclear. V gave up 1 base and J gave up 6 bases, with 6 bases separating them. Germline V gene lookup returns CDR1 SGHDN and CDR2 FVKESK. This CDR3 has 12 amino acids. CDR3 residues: CASSQGRDGYTF. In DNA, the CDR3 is TGTGCCAGCAGCCAAGGGCGGGATGGCTACACCTTC. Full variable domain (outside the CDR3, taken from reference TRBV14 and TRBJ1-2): EAGVTQFPSHSVIEKGQTVTLRCDPISGHDNLYWYRRVMGKEIKFLLHFVKESKQDESGMPNNRFLAERTGGTYSTLKVQPAELEDSGVYFCASSQGRDGYTFGSGTRLTVV.

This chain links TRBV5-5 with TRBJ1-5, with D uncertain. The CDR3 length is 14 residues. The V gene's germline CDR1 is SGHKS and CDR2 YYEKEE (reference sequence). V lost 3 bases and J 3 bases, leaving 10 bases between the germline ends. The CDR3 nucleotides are TGTGCCAGCAGCTCAGAGCGCAACAATCAGCCCCAGCATTTT. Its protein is CASSSERNNQPQHF.

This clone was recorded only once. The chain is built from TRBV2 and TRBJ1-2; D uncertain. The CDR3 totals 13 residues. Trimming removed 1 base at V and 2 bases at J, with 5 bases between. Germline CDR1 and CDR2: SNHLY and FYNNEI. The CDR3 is CASSEVRNYGYTF. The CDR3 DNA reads TGTGCCAGCAGTGAAGTCAGAAACTATGGCTACACCTTC. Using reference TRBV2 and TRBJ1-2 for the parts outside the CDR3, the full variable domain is EPEVTQTPSHQVTQMGQEVILRCVPISNHLYFYWYRQILGQKVEFLVSFYNNEISEKSEIFDDQFSVERPDGSNFTLKIRSTKLEDSAMYFCASSEVRNYGYTFGSGTRLTVV.

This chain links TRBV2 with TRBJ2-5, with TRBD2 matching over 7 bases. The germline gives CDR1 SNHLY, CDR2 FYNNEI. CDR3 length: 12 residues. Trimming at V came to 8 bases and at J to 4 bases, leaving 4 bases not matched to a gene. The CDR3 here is CASRVAGETQYF. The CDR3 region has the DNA TGTGCCAGCCGAGTAGCGGGAGAGACCCAGTACTTC.

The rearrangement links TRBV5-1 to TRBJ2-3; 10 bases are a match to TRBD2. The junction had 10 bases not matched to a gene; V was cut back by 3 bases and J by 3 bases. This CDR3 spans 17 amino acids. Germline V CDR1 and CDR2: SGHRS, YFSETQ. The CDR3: CASSWPSGAGGTDTQYF. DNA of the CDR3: TGCGCCAGCAGCTGGCCCTCGGGAGCGGGGGGGACAGATACGCAGTATTTT.

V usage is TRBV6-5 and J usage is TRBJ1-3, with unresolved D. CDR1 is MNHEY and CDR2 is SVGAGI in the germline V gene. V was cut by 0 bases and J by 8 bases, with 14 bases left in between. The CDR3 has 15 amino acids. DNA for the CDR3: TGTGCCAGCAGTTACTCGAACCGAGGAGTAGACACCATATATTTT. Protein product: CASSYSNRGVDTIYF.

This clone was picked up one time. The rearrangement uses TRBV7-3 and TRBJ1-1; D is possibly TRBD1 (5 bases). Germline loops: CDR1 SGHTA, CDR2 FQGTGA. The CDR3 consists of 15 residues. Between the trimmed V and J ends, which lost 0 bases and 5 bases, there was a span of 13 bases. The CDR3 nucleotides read TGTGCCAGCAGCTTAACCAGCAGGGCTAGGACTGAAGCTTTCTTT. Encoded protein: CASSLTSRARTEAFF.

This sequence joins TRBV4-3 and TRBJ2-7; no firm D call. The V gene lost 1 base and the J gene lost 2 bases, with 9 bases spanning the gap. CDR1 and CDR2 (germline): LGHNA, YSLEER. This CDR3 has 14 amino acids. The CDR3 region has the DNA TGCGCCAGCAGCCAAGTCCCCGGTCCCTACGAGCAGTACTTC. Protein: CASSQVPGPYEQYF.

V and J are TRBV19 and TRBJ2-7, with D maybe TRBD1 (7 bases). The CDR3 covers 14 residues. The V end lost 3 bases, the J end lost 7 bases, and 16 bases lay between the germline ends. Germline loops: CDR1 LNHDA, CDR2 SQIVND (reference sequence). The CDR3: CASSIRGASEEQYF. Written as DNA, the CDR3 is TGTGCCAGTAGTATCAGGGGGGCAAGTGAGGAGCAGTACTTC.